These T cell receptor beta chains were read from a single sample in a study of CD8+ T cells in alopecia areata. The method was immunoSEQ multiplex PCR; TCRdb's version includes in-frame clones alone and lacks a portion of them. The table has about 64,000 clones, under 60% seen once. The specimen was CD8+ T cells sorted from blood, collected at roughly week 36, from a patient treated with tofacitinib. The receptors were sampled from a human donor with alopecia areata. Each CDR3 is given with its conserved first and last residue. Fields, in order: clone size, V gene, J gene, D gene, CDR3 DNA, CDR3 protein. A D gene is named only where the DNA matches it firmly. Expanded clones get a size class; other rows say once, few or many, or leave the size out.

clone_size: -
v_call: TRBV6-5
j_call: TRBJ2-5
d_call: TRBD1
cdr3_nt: TGTGCCAGCAGTTCATATCAGGGACAGGATGGTGAGACCCAGTACTTC
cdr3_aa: CASSSYQGQDGETQYF

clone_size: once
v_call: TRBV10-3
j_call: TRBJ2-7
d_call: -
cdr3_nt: TGTGCCATCAGTGAGATCAGAGACTACGAGCAGTACTTC
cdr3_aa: CAISEIRDYEQYF

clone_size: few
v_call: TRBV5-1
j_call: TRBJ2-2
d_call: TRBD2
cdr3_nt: TGCGCCAGCAGGGCTAGCGGGAACACCGGGGAGCTGTTTTTT
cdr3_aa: CASRASGNTGELFF

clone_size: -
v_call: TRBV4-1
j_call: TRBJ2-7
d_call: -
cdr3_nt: TGCGCCAGCAGCCAAGCCATCTCGAGCTCCTACGAGCAGTACTTC
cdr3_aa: CASSQAISSSYEQYF

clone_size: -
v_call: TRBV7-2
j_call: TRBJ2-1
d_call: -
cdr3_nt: TGTGCCAGCAGCCCGCGTACCTCCTACAATGAGCAGTTCTTC
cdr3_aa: CASSPRTSYNEQFF

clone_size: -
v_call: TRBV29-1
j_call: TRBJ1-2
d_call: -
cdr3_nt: TGCAGCGTTTACCCGTCTAACTATGGCTACACCTTC
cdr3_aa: CSVYPSNYGYTF

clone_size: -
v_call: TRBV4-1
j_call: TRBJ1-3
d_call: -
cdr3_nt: TGCGCCAGCAGCCAAGGAGGCATGGGTTTATCGGGAAACACCATATATTTT
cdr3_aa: CASSQGGMGLSGNTIYF

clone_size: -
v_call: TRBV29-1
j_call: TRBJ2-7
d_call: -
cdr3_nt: TGCAGCGTTGGTCTAGGGAGAGGATACGAGCAGTACTTC
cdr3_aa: CSVGLGRGYEQYF

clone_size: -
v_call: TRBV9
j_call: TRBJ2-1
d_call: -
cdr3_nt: TGTGCCAGCAGCGTAGCTTCCCGGGTCCTTGACAATGAGCAGTTCTTC
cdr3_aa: CASSVASRVLDNEQFF

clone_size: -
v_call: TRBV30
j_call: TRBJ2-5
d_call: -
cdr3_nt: TGTGCCTGGAGTGTAGGAGTGGAGACCCAGTACTTC
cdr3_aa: CAWSVGVETQYF

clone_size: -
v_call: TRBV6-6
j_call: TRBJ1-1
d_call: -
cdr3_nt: TGTGCCAGCAGTCTAAGGAACACTGAAGCTTTCTTT
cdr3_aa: CASSLRNTEAFF

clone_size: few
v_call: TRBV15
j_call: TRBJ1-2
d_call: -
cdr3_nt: TGTGCCACCAGCAGGGACCCCGGGTCCAGCTATGGCTACACCTTC
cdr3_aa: CATSRDPGSSYGYTF

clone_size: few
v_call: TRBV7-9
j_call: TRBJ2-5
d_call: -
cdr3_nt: TGTGCCAGCAGCTTAGCGCCGGTACAAGAGACCCAGTACTTC
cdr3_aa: CASSLAPVQETQYF

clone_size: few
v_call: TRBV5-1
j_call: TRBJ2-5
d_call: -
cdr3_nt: TGCGCCAGCAGCTTGTCAATTATCAGGGGAGAGACCCAGTACTTC
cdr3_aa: CASSLSIIRGETQYF

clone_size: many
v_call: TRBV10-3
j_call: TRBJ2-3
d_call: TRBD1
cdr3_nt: TGTGCCACGGTACAGGGGGTGTACACAGATACGCAGTATTTT
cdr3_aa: CATVQGVYTDTQYF

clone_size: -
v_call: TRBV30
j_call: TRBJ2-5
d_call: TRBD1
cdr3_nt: TGTGCCTGGAGTGTGGGACAGGGAGGGAAGGAGACCCAGTACTTC
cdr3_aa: CAWSVGQGGKETQYF

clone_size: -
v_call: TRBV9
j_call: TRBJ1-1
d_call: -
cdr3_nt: TGTGCCAGCAGGAATGACGGAATGAACACTGAAGCTTTCTTT
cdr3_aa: CASRNDGMNTEAFF

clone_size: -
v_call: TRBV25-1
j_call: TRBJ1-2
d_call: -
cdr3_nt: TGTGCCAGCACTGGGGCGCTCGGCTACACCTTC
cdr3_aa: CASTGALGYTF

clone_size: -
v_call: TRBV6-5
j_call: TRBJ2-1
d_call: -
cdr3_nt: TGTGCCAGCAGGTTCCTAGGTCTAGGGGCCGATGAGCAGTTCTTC
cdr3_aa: CASRFLGLGADEQFF

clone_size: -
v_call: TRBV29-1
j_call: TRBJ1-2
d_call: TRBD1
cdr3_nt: TGCAGCGTTGAAGATCTTCAGGACAGGGGGAGTCATGGCTACACCTTC
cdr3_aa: CSVEDLQDRGSHGYTF